This T cell receptor beta chain was captured by sequencing in a study of T cell responses to AZD1222 COVID-19 vaccine. Looking at the study overall: Pooled together were second doses at about 4 or about 12 weeks.

Profiling relied on immunoSEQ multiplex PCR, and the TCRdb table lists in-frame clones only, not all of them. Altogether 100,000 to 150,000 clones are present, just over 85% being singletons, with the ten largest covering approximately 8.1%. A remark on this clone: Its specificity is unknown.

Whole-study results and caveats: The donor cohort was predominantly white British with a female majority, and clonal diversity may have been underestimated.

The germline V and J ends were trimmed by 4 bases and 4 bases, with 20 bases remaining between them. CDR1 LGHDT and CDR2 YNNKEL come from the germline V gene (reference sequence). The CDR3 contains 17 residues. The V and J genes are TRBV3-1 (or the pseudogene TRBV3-2) and TRBJ2-1; perhaps TRBD1 as D (5 bases). This receptor was taken from an adult in good health. Sequencing was performed on peripheral blood, taken on day 0 of AZD1222 vaccination. The CDR3 coding sequence is TGTGCCAGCAGCCCGCCTCCGCAGGGTATCTCGTACAATGAGCAGTTCTTC. Translating gives CASSPPPQGISYNEQFF.